This paragraph covers one T cell receptor (beta chain) sequence. The data belong to a study of blood T cell repertoires in COVID-19. V was trimmed by 9 bases and J by 2 bases, leaving 8 bases between them. The germline gives CDR1 MNHEY, CDR2 SVGAGI. This CDR3 is 13 amino acids long. In the study's own analysis: Reference gene primer amplification gave estimated nucleated cell counts. TCRdb's copy holds only in-frame clones and misses some; the assay was immunoSEQ multiplex PCR. From that table come the V and J calls and clone size; the DNA was used to work out D and trimming. The data contain fewer than 250,000 clones, nearly 90% of them singletons.

The source of this sequence is a woman aged 40 to 55 who had recovered from COVID-19. The sequenced sample was peripheral blood. J is TRBJ1-6 and V is TRBV6-5, with D uncertain. The CDR3 is CASHGTYNSPLHF. The CDR3 coding sequence is TGTGCCAGTCACGGGACCTATAATTCACCCCTCCACTTT.